This T cell receptor beta chain stems from a study of T cells after yellow fever vaccination. Study-wide context: Low-cell-number fractions were prepared with SMART-Seq v4 Ultra Low Input.

Findings of the study overall: Among all clonotypes, a small share was observed in both CD4 and CD8 compartments. A large majority of primary-vaccination clones showed up again after the booster (around 96% CD4, roughly 91% CD8). The secondary response was weaker, and its peak arrived faster, on day 5 versus 15.

Comments on this clonotype: What it recognizes is unknown.

TCRdb ran MiXCR on the 5' RACE reads and lists one entry per CDR3 protein. This table holds about 630,000 distinct CDR3 sequences, over 9% found once. The sequenced sample was PBMCs, obtained on the day of the yellow fever booster vaccination. The TCR originated in a man aged 25 to 40 who received the YFV17D yellow fever vaccine.

As DNA, the CDR3 is TGTGCCAGCTCACCAGGGGGTTCGGCTAGGTCCTACAATGAGCAGTTCTTC. As protein: CASSPGGSARSYNEQFF. This chain uses TRBV18 with TRBJ2-1; D may match TRBD1 or TRBD2 (5 bases each). Per the germline V gene, CDR1 is KGHSH and CDR2 is LQKENI. V was clipped by 2 bases and J by 1 base, with 15 bases between them. The CDR3 sequence is 17 residues long.